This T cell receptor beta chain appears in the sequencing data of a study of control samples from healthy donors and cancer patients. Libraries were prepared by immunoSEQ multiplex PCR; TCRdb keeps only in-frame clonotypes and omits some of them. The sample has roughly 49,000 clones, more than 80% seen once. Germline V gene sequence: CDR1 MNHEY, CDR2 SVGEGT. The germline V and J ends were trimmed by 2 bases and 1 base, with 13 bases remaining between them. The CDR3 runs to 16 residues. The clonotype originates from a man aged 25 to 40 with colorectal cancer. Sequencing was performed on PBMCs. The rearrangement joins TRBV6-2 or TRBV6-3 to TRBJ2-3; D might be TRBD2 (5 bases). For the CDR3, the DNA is TGTGCCAGCAGTTACGTAGGAGGCAGCGGCACAGATACGCAGTATTTT. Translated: CASSYVGGSGTDTQYF.